The 14 T cell receptor beta chains below were found in one sample sequenced in a study of blood T cell repertoires in COVID-19. Sequenced by immunoSEQ multiplex PCR; TCRdb stores in-frame clones only, minus some. The repertoire has about 130,000 clones, about 80% of them found once; the top ten carry 5.5% to 7%. Sequencing was carried out using PBMCs or T cells enriched from blood (not recorded which). The receptors derive from a woman in her forties or fifties who had recovered from COVID-19.

The chain has TRBV6-6 and TRBJ2-7; D gene ambiguous. The CDR3 covers 16 residues. V lost 5 bases and J 1 base, leaving 18 bases between the germline ends. Germline CDR1 and CDR2: MNHNY and SVGAGI (reference sequence). The CDR3 nucleotides are TGTGCCAGCAGTCCCTATCAGGTCCTTGTGTCCTACGAGCAGTACTTC. Its protein product is CASSPYQVLVSYEQYF.

Regarding this clone: Other DNA sequences in this sample translate to the same CDR3. CDR3: CASSLAGGSGNTIYF. The CDR3 bases are TGCGCCAGCAGCTTGGCCGGGGGTAGTGGAAACACCATATATTTT. This sequence joins TRBV5-1 and TRBJ1-3; maybe TRBD1 (5 bases). The CDR3 is 15 residues long. The V gene lost 0 bases and the J gene lost 3 bases, with 10 bases spanning the gap. From germline, CDR1 is SGHRS and CDR2 YFSETQ.

The V and J genes are TRBV5-1 and TRBJ1-3, with D hard to call. Trimming cost V 2 bases and J 8 bases, with 11 bases left between them. The CDR3 sequence is 13 residues long. CDR1 and CDR2 from the germline V gene are SGHRS and YFSETQ. CDR3 residues: CASSFRSMDTIYF. CDR3 sequence (DNA): TGCGCCAGCAGCTTCAGGTCTATGGACACCATATATTTT.

The rearrangement joins TRBV19 to TRBJ1-6; D remains ambiguous. V lost 7 bases and J lost 0, with 10 bases in between. Germline V lookup: CDR1 LNHDA, CDR2 SQIVND (reference sequence). The CDR3 has 15 residues. The DNA for the CDR3 is TGTGCCAGTAAGGGAGGAGGCTCCTATAATTCACCCCTCCACTTT. Translation: CASKGGGSYNSPLHF.

The chain is built from TRBV6-4 and TRBJ1-2; D may be TRBD1 (5 bases). CDR1 is MRHNA and CDR2 is SNTAGT in the germline V gene. V lost 0 bases and J lost 6, with 11 bases in between. The CDR3 is 14 residues long. CDR3: CASSDSGALDGYTF. The CDR3 nucleotides read TGTGCCAGCAGTGACTCAGGGGCTTTAGATGGCTACACCTTC.

This chain links TRBV28 with TRBJ2-7, with 9 bases aligning to TRBD2. The CDR3 covers 18 residues. The junction had 13 bases not matched to a gene; V was cut back by 4 bases and J by 0 bases. Germline V gives CDR1 MDHEN, CDR2 SYDVKM. The CDR3 bases are TGTGCCAGCAGTTCCCCGGGTAGCGGGGGTGGGAGCTCCTACGAGCAGTACGTC. It encodes CASSSPGSGGGSSYEQYV.

V is TRBV20-1 and J is TRBJ1-1; D remains ambiguous. Trimming shortened V by 3 bases and J by 1 base, and 6 bases separated the two germline ends. The length of the CDR3 is 12 residues. Germline-derived CDR1 and CDR2 are DFQATT and SNEGSKA (reference sequence). CDR3 amino acids: CSASPSNTEAFF. The CDR3 region has the DNA TGCAGTGCTAGTCCGTCGAACACTGAAGCTTTCTTT.

This clone was picked up a small number of times. The chain recombines TRBV7-8 with TRBJ1-6; possible D gene TRBD1, 6 bases. The germline CDR1 and CDR2 sequences are SGHVS and FQNEAQ. V gave up 1 base and J gave up 6 bases, with 28 bases separating them. This CDR3 is built from 21 residues. In nucleotides, the CDR3 is TGTGCCAGCAGCTTAGTCGGAGGGGGAGGGGACGGACTGTGGTTTAATTCACCCCTCCACTTT. Its translation: CASSLVGGGGDGLWFNSPLHF. Complete variable domain (other parts from reference TRBV7-8 and TRBJ1-6): GAGVSQSPRYKVAKRGQDVALRCDPISGHVSLFWYQQALGQGPEFLTYFQNEAQLDKSGLPSDRFFAERPEGSVSTLKIQRTQQEDSAVYLCASSLVGGGGDGLWFNSPLHFGNGTRLTVT.

The chain couples TRBV28 to TRBJ2-5, with a weak D call TRBD1 (5 bases). This CDR3 spans 14 amino acids. The germline gives CDR1 MDHEN, CDR2 SYDVKM. V lost 5 bases and J 7 bases, leaving 17 bases between the germline ends. The CDR3 DNA reads as TGTGCCAGCAGTCCCCCGGACAAGATTGGGACCCAGTACTTC. As protein: CASSPPDKIGTQYF.

V is TRBV2 and J is TRBJ1-5; D is undetermined. The germline V gene has CDR1 SNHLY and CDR2 FYNNEI. V lost 6 bases and J 3 bases, leaving 15 bases between the germline ends. The CDR3 covers 15 residues. The CDR3 sequence is CASSAGLAFNQPQHF. The CDR3 nucleotides are TGTGCCAGCAGCGCGGGTCTCGCTTTCAATCAGCCCCAGCATTTT.

V is TRBV2 and J is TRBJ1-5; no firm D call. The CDR3 contains 13 residues. CDR1 SNHLY and CDR2 FYNNEI come from the germline V gene. Trimming left V 3 bases short and J 7 bases short, with 10 bases between. CDR3: CASSDRGRQPQHF. CDR3 bases: TGTGCCAGCAGTGACCGGGGTCGGCAGCCCCAGCATTTT.

The V gene is TRBV3-1 (or the pseudogene TRBV3-2), the J gene TRBJ1-2, with unresolved D. CDR3 length: 17 amino acids. Germline V lookup: CDR1 LGHDT, CDR2 YNNKEL (reference sequence). V lost 4 bases and J 1 base, leaving 19 bases between the germline ends. Here the CDR3 reads CASSPGAEGRLNYGYTF. In nucleotides, the CDR3 is TGTGCCAGCAGCCCCGGCGCTGAGGGCAGACTTAACTATGGCTACACCTTC.

The V gene is TRBV25-1, the J gene TRBJ1-1, with unresolved D. CDR1 MGHDK and CDR2 SYGVNS come from the germline V gene. Deletions cut 3 bases from V and 8 bases from J, with 19 bases between. This CDR3 is built from 15 residues. The CDR3 is CASSDRLRRAEEAFF. The CDR3 DNA reads as TGTGCCAGCAGTGACCGACTGCGGCGGGCGGAGGAAGCTTTCTTT.

This rearrangement joins TRBV7-9 to TRBJ1-3; D remains ambiguous. Germline V lookup: CDR1 SEHNR, CDR2 FQNEAQ (reference sequence). Trimming took 0 bases from V and 3 from J, leaving 15 bases between them. The CDR3 has 17 residues. CDR3 nucleotides: TGTGCCAGCAGCTTAGCCGGCGACACTCGTCGTGGAAACACCATATATTTT. It specifies CASSLAGDTRRGNTIYF.